The 13 T cell receptor beta chains presented below share a single source sample, sequenced in a study of blood T cell repertoires in COVID-19. Data came from immunoSEQ multiplex PCR; TCRdb stores just in-frame clones and leaves some out. The data contain some 200,000 clones, about 76% of them singletons. Sequencing was carried out using PBMCs or T cells enriched from blood (not recorded which). These receptors were obtained from a woman aged 45-65 years with acute COVID-19.

This clone was found a few times. A junction end diverges from the germline sequence, so it may reflect a read error. The V call is TRBV11-2, the J call TRBJ1-4; D gene ambiguous. Germline V gene sequence: CDR1 SGHAT, CDR2 FQNNGV. This CDR3 has 13 residues. The DNA of the CDR3 is TGTGCCAGCAGCTTAGACCTGGTCGACAAGCCAGTTTTT. Translation: CASSLDLVDKPVF.

The V and J genes are TRBV11-3 and TRBJ2-1; D possibly corresponds to TRBD2 (5 bases). Germline CDR1 reads SGHNT; CDR2 reads YENEEA. This CDR3 spans 15 amino acids. V dropped 11 bases and J dropped 3 bases, with 20 bases sitting between them. The CDR3 protein is CAPRVYRLHYNEQFF. The CDR3 region has the DNA TGTGCCCCGAGGGTATACCGCCTCCACTACAATGAGCAGTTCTTC.

The chain couples TRBV5-1 to TRBJ1-5; D might be TRBD1 (6 bases). V dropped 0 bases and J dropped 0 bases, with 7 bases sitting between them. The CDR3 consists of 15 residues. Germline CDR1 SGHRS, CDR2 YFSETQ. CDR3 nucleotide sequence: TGCGCCAGCAGCTTGGAAGGGGGTAGCAATCAGCCCCAGCATTTT. Its translation is CASSLEGGSNQPQHF.

The V call is TRBV28, the J call TRBJ1-2; TRBD1 might be the D (5 bases). V lost 11 bases and J lost 3, with 16 bases in between. Looked up from germline, CDR1 is MDHEN and CDR2 is SYDVKM. This CDR3 comprises 13 residues. CDR3 region: CAAYWGGDYGYTF. The CDR3, as DNA: TGTGCCGCCTACTGGGGGGGTGACTATGGCTACACCTTC.

The chain employs TRBV7-9 and TRBJ1-4, with TRBD1 identical over 7 bases. This CDR3 contains 16 residues. The V and J ends lost 5 bases and 0 bases, in that order; junction bases with no gene match: 6. Germline CDR1 and CDR2: SEHNR and FQNEAQ (reference sequence). Here the CDR3 reads CASSPTGRATNEKLFF. The CDR3 nucleotides read TGTGCCAGCAGCCCGACAGGGCGTGCAACTAATGAAAAACTGTTTTTT.

This clone was detected only once. J is TRBJ1-1 and V is TRBV9; D might be TRBD1 (5 bases). Trimming took off 2 bases at V and 0 bases at J, with 11 bases between the two ends. Germline loops: CDR1 SGDLS, CDR2 YYNGEE. The CDR3 extends over 15 amino acids. CDR3 sequence: CASSVGGVMNTEAFF. The CDR3 coding sequence is TGTGCCAGCAGCGTCGGGGGGGTGATGAACACTGAAGCTTTCTTT.

The chain has TRBV28 and TRBJ2-7, with 9 bases aligning to TRBD1. The J segment lost 1 base and the V segment lost 6 bases, leaving 10 bases of the junction unmatched. The CDR3 is 16 amino acids. Germline V lookup: CDR1 MDHEN, CDR2 SYDVKM. The CDR3 protein is CASSNLSGQGSYEQYF. CDR3 bases: TGTGCCAGCAGCAATCTCTCCGGACAGGGGTCCTACGAGCAGTACTTC. The variable domain in full, with the rest retrieved from reference TRBV28 and TRBJ2-7, is DVKVTQSSRYLVKRTGEKVFLECVQDMDHENMFWYRQDPGLGLRLIYFSYDVKMKEKGDIPEGYSVSREKKERFSLILESASTNQTSMYLCASSNLSGQGSYEQYFGPGTRLTVT.

This sequence joins TRBV6-5 and TRBJ2-4; D is uncertain. V lost 4 bases, J lost 0 bases, and 7 bases lay in between. CDR3 size: 14 residues. Germline V CDR1 and CDR2: MNHEY, SVGAGI. CDR3 protein: CASSLSLAKNIQYF. The CDR3 DNA reads TGTGCCAGCAGTTTGAGTTTAGCCAAAAACATTCAGTACTTC.

The chain combines TRBV7-3 with TRBJ2-3; tentative D call: TRBD2 (6 bases). CDR1 is SGHTA and CDR2 is FQGTGA in the germline V gene. Trimming took 5 bases from V and 2 from J, leaving 17 bases between them. The length of the CDR3 is 16 residues. The CDR3 DNA reads as TGTGCCAGCAGCCCCCCCTTACTAGCCTACACAGATACGCAGTATTTT. Protein: CASSPPLLAYTDTQYF.

The genes are TRBV20-1 and TRBJ2-1; TRBD2 might be the D (6 bases). Trimming shortened V by 6 bases and J by 0 bases, and 18 bases separated the two germline ends. CDR1 and CDR2 from the germline V gene are DFQATT and SNEGSKA (reference sequence). CDR3 length equals 16 residues. DNA for the CDR3: TGCAGTGCCAGTGATAGCGGTCCAAGCTCCTACAATGAGCAGTTCTTC. It yields the protein CSASDSGPSSYNEQFF.

This clone was detected only a few times. The rearrangement joins TRBV7-2 to TRBJ1-6; the D gene is possibly TRBD1 (5 bases). Trimming removed 2 bases at V and 5 bases at J, with 13 bases between. The CDR3 has 16 amino acids. Germline V lookup: CDR1 SGHTA, CDR2 FQGNSA. This chain's CDR3 is CASSLKVAGHNSPLHF. Here the CDR3 DNA reads TGTGCCAGCAGCTTAAAAGTGGCAGGGCATAATTCACCCCTCCACTTT.

The chain joins TRBV6-2 or TRBV6-3 to TRBJ1-1; tentatively, D is TRBD1 (5 bases). The germline V and J ends were trimmed by 5 bases and 6 bases, with 13 bases remaining between them. Germline CDR1 MNHEY, CDR2 SVGEGT. CDR3 length: 13 amino acids. The CDR3 DNA is TGTGCCAGCAGTGGTCAGGGTGTCTCTGAAGCTTTCTTT. Amino acids: CASSGQGVSEAFF.

The rearrangement uses TRBV7-3 and TRBJ2-1, with TRBD1 matching 7 bases. The CDR3 is made up of 15 amino acids. The junction had 10 bases not matched to a gene; V was cut back by 5 bases and J by 6 bases. The germline CDR1 and CDR2 sequences are SGHTA and FQGTGA. Here the CDR3 reads CASSPAGQVTNEQFF. The CDR3 DNA is TGTGCCAGCAGCCCCGCCGGACAGGTAACCAATGAGCAGTTCTTC.